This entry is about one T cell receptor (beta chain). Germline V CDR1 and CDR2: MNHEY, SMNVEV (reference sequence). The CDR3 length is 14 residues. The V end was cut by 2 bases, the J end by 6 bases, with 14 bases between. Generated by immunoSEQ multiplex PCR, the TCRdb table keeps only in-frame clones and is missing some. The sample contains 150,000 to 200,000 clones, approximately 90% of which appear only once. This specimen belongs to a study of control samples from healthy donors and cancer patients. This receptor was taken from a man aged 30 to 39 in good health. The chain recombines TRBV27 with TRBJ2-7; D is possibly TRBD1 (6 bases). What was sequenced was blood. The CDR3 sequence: CASSLKTLGGEQYF. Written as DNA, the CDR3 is TGTGCCAGCAGTTTAAAGACCCTAGGGGGCGAGCAGTACTTC.